These T cell receptor beta chains were read from a single sample in a study of blood T cell repertoires in COVID-19. Only in-frame clones appear in the TCRdb table, and some are missing; sequencing was by immunoSEQ multiplex PCR. The profile covers about 160,000 clones, with around 85% appearing a single time and less than 8% taken by the ten largest. Sequenced sample: peripheral blood. All receptors derive from an older man with COVID-19, enrolled during active disease. The CDR3 runs from the conserved cysteine through the conserved F or W. The order of the fields is CDR3 length, V gene, J gene, D gene, clone size, CDR3 DNA, CDR3 protein. D genes are given only for firm matches. Clone sizes are given selectively: once, few, many, or a class where the clone is expanded.

length: 18
V: TRBV3-1/TRBV3-2
J: TRBJ2-7
D: TRBD1
size: -
DNA: TGTGCCAGCAGCCAAGATCTCATCAAGACAGGGGGCTTTTACGAGCAGTACTTC
CDR3: CASSQDLIKTGGFYEQYF

length: 11
V: TRBV6-6
J: TRBJ1-2
D: -
size: few
DNA: TGTGCCAGCAGCTCTAACTATGGCTACACCTTC
CDR3: CASSSNYGYTF

length: 15
V: TRBV6-5
J: TRBJ1-3
D: -
size: -
DNA: TGTGCCAGCGGCGGGCGAATACGGTCCGGAAACACCATATATTTT
CDR3: CASGGRIRSGNTIYF

length: 15
V: TRBV5-4
J: TRBJ1-1
D: -
size: -
DNA: TGTGCCAGCAGCTCGGGGGGGAGGGGAAACACTGAAGCTTTCTTT
CDR3: CASSSGGRGNTEAFF

length: 17
V: TRBV27
J: TRBJ1-2
D: -
size: -
DNA: TGTGCCAGCAGTTTGAAGCCCCAGGTCCAAGAGGGATACGGCTACACCTTC
CDR3: CASSLKPQVQEGYGYTF

length: 15
V: TRBV6-6
J: TRBJ1-5
D: -
size: -
DNA: TGTGCCAGCAGTGTGCCAGGGCAAAGCAATCAGCCCCAGCATTTT
CDR3: CASSVPGQSNQPQHF

length: 15
V: TRBV5-1
J: TRBJ2-2
D: TRBD2
size: -
DNA: TGCGCCAGCAGCCTGGCGTTAGCGGGGCTGCGGGAGCTGTTTTTT
CDR3: CASSLALAGLRELFF

length: 13
V: TRBV18
J: TRBJ2-3
D: -
size: once
DNA: TGTGCCAGCTCGTCCCCCGGGGTCAGCACGCAGTATTTT
CDR3: CASSSPGVSTQYF

length: 14
V: TRBV18
J: TRBJ2-5
D: TRBD2
size: -
DNA: TGTGCCAGCTCACCGACTAGCGGGGAAGAGACCCAGTACTTC
CDR3: CASSPTSGEETQYF

length: 16
V: TRBV5-1
J: TRBJ2-1
D: -
size: -
DNA: TGCGCCAGCAGCTTGGCCGGTGACATGGCGTACAATGAGCAGTTCTTC
CDR3: CASSLAGDMAYNEQFF

length: 14
V: TRBV2
J: TRBJ1-2
D: -
size: -
DNA: TGTGCCAGCAGTGACATGGACAGTAACTATGGCTACACCTTC
CDR3: CASSDMDSNYGYTF

length: 14
V: TRBV5-1
J: TRBJ1-2
D: -
size: -
DNA: TGCGCCAGCAGCTTGGGGACGGGAGTCGATGGCTACACCTTC
CDR3: CASSLGTGVDGYTF

length: 17
V: TRBV28
J: TRBJ1-2
D: TRBD1
size: -
DNA: TGTGCCAGCAGCCTGGTGGGACAGGGGAAGGTTGTAGGTGGCTACACCTTC
CDR3: CASSLVGQGKVVGGYTF

length: 14
V: TRBV9
J: TRBJ2-3
D: -
size: -
DNA: TGTGCCAGCAGCGTAGGCCAGGAAGCAGATACGCAGTATTTT
CDR3: CASSVGQEADTQYF

length: 15
V: TRBV11-2
J: TRBJ1-1
D: TRBD1
size: -
DNA: TGTGCCAGCAGCTTACAGGGGGTAAAGAACACTGAAGCTTTCTTT
CDR3: CASSLQGVKNTEAFF

length: 16
V: TRBV4-2
J: TRBJ2-2
D: TRBD2
size: once
DNA: TGTGCCAGCAGCCAACAAGGGACTAGCGGGACCGGGGAGCTGTTTTTT
CDR3: CASSQQGTSGTGELFF

length: 13
V: TRBV2
J: TRBJ1-2
D: -
size: -
DNA: TGTGCCAGCAGGCTCTCAGGGATTTATGGCTACACCTTC
CDR3: CASRLSGIYGYTF

length: 13
V: TRBV3-1/TRBV3-2
J: TRBJ1-2
D: TRBD1
size: -
DNA: TGTGCCAGCAGCCAAATGGGACAGGTGGGCTACACCTTC
CDR3: CASSQMGQVGYTF

length: 12
V: TRBV2
J: TRBJ2-5
D: -
size: few
DNA: TGTGCCAGCTCAACTGGGGGGGAGACCCAGTACTTC
CDR3: CASSTGGETQYF

length: 15
V: TRBV7-6
J: TRBJ2-1
D: TRBD1
size: -
DNA: TGTGCCAGCAGCTTAGCCGGACAGGCAACCAATGAGCAGTTCTTC
CDR3: CASSLAGQATNEQFF

length: 14
V: TRBV11-2
J: TRBJ2-1
D: -
size: -
DNA: TGTGCCAGCAGCTTAGCGTCCGCGTACAATGAGCAGTTCTTC
CDR3: CASSLASAYNEQFF

length: 14
V: TRBV9
J: TRBJ2-3
D: -
size: -
DNA: TGTGCCAGCAGCTCCTGGGGGCCGGGAGATACGCAGTATTTT
CDR3: CASSSWGPGDTQYF

length: 14
V: TRBV18
J: TRBJ1-4
D: TRBD1
size: -
DNA: TGTGCCAGCTCACCGGGACAGACTAATGAAAAACTGTTTTTT
CDR3: CASSPGQTNEKLFF

length: 17
V: TRBV28
J: TRBJ2-5
D: TRBD2
size: once
DNA: TGTGCCAGCAGCGACGGACTAGCGGGGGGGCCGGCGGAGACCCAGTACTTC
CDR3: CASSDGLAGGPAETQYF

length: 15
V: TRBV14
J: TRBJ2-1
D: -
size: -
DNA: TGTGCCAGCAGCCAAGGACAGCAAATTTACAATGAGCAGTTCTTC
CDR3: CASSQGQQIYNEQFF

length: 15
V: TRBV6-2/TRBV6-3
J: TRBJ2-5
D: TRBD2
size: -
DNA: TGTGCCAGCAGTGGCCTAGCGGGGGCGCGGGAGACCCAGTACTTC
CDR3: CASSGLAGARETQYF

length: 16
V: TRBV4-1
J: TRBJ2-3
D: TRBD2
size: -
DNA: TGCGCCAGCAGCCACCCGGGGGGGCAGGGCACAGATACGCAGTATTTT
CDR3: CASSHPGGQGTDTQYF

length: 15
V: TRBV23-1
J: TRBJ2-1
D: TRBD1
size: -
DNA: TGCGCCAGCAGTCCGACCGGGACAGGCTACAATGAGCAGTTCTTC
CDR3: CASSPTGTGYNEQFF

length: 15
V: TRBV2
J: TRBJ1-5
D: TRBD1
size: -
DNA: TGTGCCAGCAGGGATGGACAGGGGGGCGGTCAGCCCCAGCATTTT
CDR3: CASRDGQGGGQPQHF

length: 13
V: TRBV2
J: TRBJ1-5
D: -
size: few
DNA: TGTGCCAGCAGGAAAGAGGGCAATCAGCCCCAGCATTTT
CDR3: CASRKEGNQPQHF

length: 17
V: TRBV4-1
J: TRBJ2-3
D: TRBD2
size: -
DNA: TGCGCCAGCAGCCAAGAAGTTAAGCGGGGGGGCACCGATACGCAGTATTTT
CDR3: CASSQEVKRGGTDTQYF

length: 13
V: TRBV10-3
J: TRBJ1-1
D: -
size: once
DNA: TGTGCCATCATGTCCCCCAGAAACACTGAAGCTTTCTTT
CDR3: CAIMSPRNTEAFF

length: 12
V: TRBV11-3
J: TRBJ2-7
D: -
size: once
DNA: TGTGCCAGCAGCTCAGTAGGGGGCGAGCAGTACTTC
CDR3: CASSSVGGEQYF

length: 16
V: TRBV4-2
J: TRBJ1-6
D: TRBD1
size: -
DNA: TGTGCCAGCAGCCAAGAAGGGACAGCCACCTCTTTGCCCCTCCACTTT
CDR3: CASSQEGTATSLPLHF

length: 13
V: TRBV28
J: TRBJ1-4
D: -
size: -
DNA: TGTGCCAGCAGTAGGAAGGGGCCGGAAAAACTGTTTTTT
CDR3: CASSRKGPEKLFF

length: 15
V: TRBV3-1/TRBV3-2
J: TRBJ1-6
D: TRBD1
size: -
DNA: TGTGCCAGCAGCCAATATCGACAGGGCGGATCACCCCTCCACTTT
CDR3: CASSQYRQGGSPLHF

length: 14
V: TRBV5-8
J: TRBJ1-2
D: -
size: -
DNA: TGTGCCAGCAGCTCGGACAGAGTCTATTATGGCTACACCTTC
CDR3: CASSSDRVYYGYTF

length: 20
V: TRBV18
J: TRBJ1-2
D: -
size: -
DNA: TGTGCCAGCTCACCGAGGAGAGGACAAGGACAGTTAGGAGTCCAAACTGGCTACACCTTC
CDR3: CASSPRRGQGQLGVQTGYTF

length: 11
V: TRBV4-1
J: TRBJ2-7
D: -
size: -
DNA: TGCGCCAGCAGCAACTACTACGAGCAGTACTTC
CDR3: CASSNYYEQYF

length: 16
V: TRBV6-5
J: TRBJ1-6
D: TRBD1
size: once
DNA: TGTGCCAGCAGTTACTCTTGGCAGGGGGATCGATCACCCCTCCACTTT
CDR3: CASSYSWQGDRSPLHF

length: 17
V: TRBV6-1
J: TRBJ1-3
D: -
size: -
DNA: TGTGCCAGCAGTGAGTTTTCAGGAACCAGCTCTGGAAACACCATATATTTT
CDR3: CASSEFSGTSSGNTIYF

length: 15
V: TRBV5-8
J: TRBJ2-1
D: TRBD2
size: -
DNA: TGTGCCAGCAGCTTGGCACTCGGACTAGCTTATGAGCAGTTCTTC
CDR3: CASSLALGLAYEQFF

length: 14
V: TRBV29-1
J: TRBJ2-2
D: TRBD2
size: -
DNA: TGCAGCGCATTAGCGGGGGTGGACACCGGGGAGCTGTTTTTT
CDR3: CSALAGVDTGELFF

length: 19
V: TRBV6-1
J: TRBJ1-4
D: -
size: -
DNA: TGTGCCAGCAGTGGGTATTACCTATCGTCAGGTACAACTAATGAAAAACTGTTTTTT
CDR3: CASSGYYLSSGTTNEKLFF

length: 13
V: TRBV9
J: TRBJ1-4
D: -
size: once
DNA: TGTGCCAGCAGCGTAGGGGTGAGGGAAAAACTGTTTTTT
CDR3: CASSVGVREKLFF

length: 12
V: TRBV2
J: TRBJ2-7
D: -
size: -
DNA: TGTGCCAGCACCTACCTCTACAGCGAGCAGTACTTC
CDR3: CASTYLYSEQYF

length: 14
V: TRBV9
J: TRBJ2-7
D: -
size: -
DNA: TGTGCCAGCAGCCCTAGGGGGGGATTCTACGAGCAGTACTTC
CDR3: CASSPRGGFYEQYF

length: 15
V: TRBV5-4
J: TRBJ2-3
D: TRBD2
size: -
DNA: TGTGCCAGCAGCTTGGGAGCGGGGGGCCAAGATACGCAGTATTTT
CDR3: CASSLGAGGQDTQYF

length: 15
V: TRBV19
J: TRBJ1-6
D: TRBD1
size: -
DNA: TGTGCCAGTGCCGGGACAGGGGGTGCTAATTCACCCCTCCACTTT
CDR3: CASAGTGGANSPLHF

length: 14
V: TRBV3-1/TRBV3-2
J: TRBJ1-1
D: -
size: few
DNA: TGTGCCAGCAGCCAAGGAGGCCCGGGACAATCAGCTTTCTTT
CDR3: CASSQGGPGQSAFF

length: 12
V: TRBV18
J: TRBJ2-1
D: -
size: -
DNA: TGTGCCAGCTCCCCCGGCGGCAATGAGCAGTTCTTC
CDR3: CASSPGGNEQFF